This TCR beta chain was captured by sequencing in a study of CD8 T cells in ankylosing spondylitis. V was pared by 2 bases and J by 8 bases, with 12 bases between. CDR3 length: 12 amino acids. Germline V gene data show CDR1 as GTSNPN and CDR2 as SVGIG (reference sequence). Of note for this clonotype: Its matching antigen is unknown.

General study results and limits: Significant enrichment of disease-linked clones was reportedly seen in matched ankylosing spondylitis synovial fluid. Roughly eight highly homologous variants made up a TCR beta motif that seemed to typify ankylosing spondylitis blood. Reactive arthritis synovial fluid and blood were previously reported to contain some motif variants.

TCRdb redid the calling of the 5' RACE reads with MiXCR, one entry per CDR3 protein. The sample lists about 340,000 distinct CDR3 sequences; roughly 14% were seen once. The clonotype was recovered from a male donor with ankylosing spondylitis or in good health (not recorded which). The gene calls are TRBV30 and TRBJ1-2, with D unclear. Input material: blood, either unsorted or a sorted T cell fraction (not recorded which). This CDR3 is CAWSWDGYGYTF. The CDR3 DNA is TGTGCCTGGAGTTGGGATGGGTACGGCTACACCTTC.